Detailed here is one TCR beta chain. V shed 7 bases, J shed 8 bases, and the junction held 6 bases outside the gene matches. CDR3 length: 13 residues. The repertoire was sequenced with immunoSEQ multiplex PCR; TCRdb's copy has only in-frame clones and lacks some. The data contain around 78,000 clones, approximately 88% of them singletons. The data were obtained in a study of blood T cell repertoires in COVID-19. Overall study context: T cells, B-cell-depleted T cells, or PBMCs supplied cDNA or gDNA.

Sequencing was done on a sample of peripheral blood. The TCR comes from a human donor in a cohort sampled during active COVID-19. The rearrangement links TRBV12-3 or TRBV12-4 to TRBJ1-1; the match to TRBD1 covers 11 bases. The CDR3 coding sequence is TGTGCCAGCACCCCGGGACAGGGGGGAGAAGCTTTCTTT. This encodes CASTPGQGGEAFF.